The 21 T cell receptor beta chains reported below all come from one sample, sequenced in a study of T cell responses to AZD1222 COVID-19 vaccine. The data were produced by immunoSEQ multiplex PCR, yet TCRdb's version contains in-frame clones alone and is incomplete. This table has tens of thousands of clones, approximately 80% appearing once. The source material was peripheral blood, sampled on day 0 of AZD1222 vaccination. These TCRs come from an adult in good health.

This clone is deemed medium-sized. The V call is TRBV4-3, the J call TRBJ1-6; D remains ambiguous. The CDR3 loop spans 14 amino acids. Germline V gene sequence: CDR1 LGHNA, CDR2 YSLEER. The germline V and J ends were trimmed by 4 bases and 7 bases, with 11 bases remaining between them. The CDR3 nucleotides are TGCGCCAGCAGCCCGACCCAGGAAAATTCACCCCTCCACTTT. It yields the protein CASSPTQENSPLHF.

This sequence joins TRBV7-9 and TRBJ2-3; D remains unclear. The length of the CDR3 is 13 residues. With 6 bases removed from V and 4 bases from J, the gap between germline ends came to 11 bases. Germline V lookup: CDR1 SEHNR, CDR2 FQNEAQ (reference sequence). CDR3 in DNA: TGTGCCAGCAGTCCTAAAGGACCAGATACGCAGTATTTT. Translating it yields CASSPKGPDTQYF.

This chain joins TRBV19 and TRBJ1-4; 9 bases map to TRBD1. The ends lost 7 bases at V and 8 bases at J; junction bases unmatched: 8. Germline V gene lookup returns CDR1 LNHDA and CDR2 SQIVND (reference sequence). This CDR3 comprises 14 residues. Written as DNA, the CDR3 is TGTGCCAGTAATGTACAGGGGGCTAGCGAAAAACTGTTTTTT. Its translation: CASNVQGASEKLFF.

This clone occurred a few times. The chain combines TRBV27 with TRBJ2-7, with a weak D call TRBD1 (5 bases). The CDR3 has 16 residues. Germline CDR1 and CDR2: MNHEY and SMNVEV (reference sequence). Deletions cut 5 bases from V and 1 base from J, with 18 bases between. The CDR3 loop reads CASSPSSDTLSYEQYF. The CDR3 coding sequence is TGTGCCAGCAGTCCCTCATCGGACACCCTATCCTACGAGCAGTACTTC.

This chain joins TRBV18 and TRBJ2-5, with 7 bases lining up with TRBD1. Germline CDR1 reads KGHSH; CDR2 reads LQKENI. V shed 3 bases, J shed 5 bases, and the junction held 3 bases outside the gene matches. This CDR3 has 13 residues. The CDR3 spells CASSPQDRETQYF. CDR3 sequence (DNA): TGTGCCAGCTCACCCCAGGACAGGGAGACCCAGTACTTC.

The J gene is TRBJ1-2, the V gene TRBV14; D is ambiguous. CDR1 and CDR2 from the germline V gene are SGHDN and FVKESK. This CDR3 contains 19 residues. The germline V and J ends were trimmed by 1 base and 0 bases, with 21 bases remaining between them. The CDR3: CASSQGTPGLWGANYGYTF. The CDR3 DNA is TGTGCCAGCAGCCAAGGCACCCCGGGTCTTTGGGGAGCTAACTATGGCTACACCTTC.

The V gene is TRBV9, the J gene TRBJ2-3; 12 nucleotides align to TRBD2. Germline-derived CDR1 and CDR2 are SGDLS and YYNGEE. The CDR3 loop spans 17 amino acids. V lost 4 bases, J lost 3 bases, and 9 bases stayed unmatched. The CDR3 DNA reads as TGTGCCAGCAGCCAAACCCCCCTAGCGGGGGGGACAGATACGCAGTATTTT. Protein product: CASSQTPLAGGTDTQYF.

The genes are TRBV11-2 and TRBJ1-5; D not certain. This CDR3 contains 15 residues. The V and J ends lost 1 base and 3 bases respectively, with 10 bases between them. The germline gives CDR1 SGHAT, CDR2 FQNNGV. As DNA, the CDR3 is TGTGCCAGCAGCTTAGGGCCCGGGATCAATCAGCCCCAGCATTTT. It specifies CASSLGPGINQPQHF.

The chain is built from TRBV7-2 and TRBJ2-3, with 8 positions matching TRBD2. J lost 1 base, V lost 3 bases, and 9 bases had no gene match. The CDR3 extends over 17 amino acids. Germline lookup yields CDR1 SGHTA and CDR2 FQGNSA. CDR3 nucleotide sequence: TGTGCCAGCAGCTTCGGGGGGGCACTCTCTCGCACAGATACGCAGTATTTT. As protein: CASSFGGALSRTDTQYF.

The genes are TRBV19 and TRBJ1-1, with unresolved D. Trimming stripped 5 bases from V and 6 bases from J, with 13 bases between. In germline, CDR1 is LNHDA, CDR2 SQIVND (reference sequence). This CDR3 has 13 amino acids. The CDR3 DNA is TGTGCCAGTAGTCCCGTTAATGGGGCTGAAGCTTTCTTT. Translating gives CASSPVNGAEAFF.

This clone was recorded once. The CDR3 bases are TGTGCCAGCAGTCCACGGCCTGGCTACGAGCAGTACTTC. This codes for CASSPRPGYEQYF. The V call is TRBV28, the J call TRBJ2-7; D not resolved. In germline, CDR1 is MDHEN, CDR2 SYDVKM. V was clipped by 5 bases and J by 3 bases, with 11 bases between them. The CDR3 length is 13 residues. Full variable domain (rest looked up from reference TRBV28 and TRBJ2-7): DVKVTQSSRYLVKRTGEKVFLECVQDMDHENMFWYRQDPGLGLRLIYFSYDVKMKEKGDIPEGYSVSREKKERFSLILESASTNQTSMYLCASSPRPGYEQYFGPGTRLTVT.

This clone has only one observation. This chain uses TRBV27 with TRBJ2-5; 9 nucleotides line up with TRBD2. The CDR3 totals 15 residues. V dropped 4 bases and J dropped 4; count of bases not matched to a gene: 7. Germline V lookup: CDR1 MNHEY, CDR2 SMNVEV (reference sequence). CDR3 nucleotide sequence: TGTGCCAGCAGTTCGGCGGGGGGGCCTGGAGAGACCCAGTACTTC. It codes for CASSSAGGPGETQYF.

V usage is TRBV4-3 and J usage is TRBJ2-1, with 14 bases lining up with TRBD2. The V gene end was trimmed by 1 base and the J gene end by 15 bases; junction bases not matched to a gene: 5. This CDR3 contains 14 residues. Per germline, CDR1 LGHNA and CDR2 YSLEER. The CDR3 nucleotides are TGCGCCAGCAGCCAAGGACTAGCGGGGGGGTTTAGGTTCTTC. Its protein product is CASSQGLAGGFRFF.

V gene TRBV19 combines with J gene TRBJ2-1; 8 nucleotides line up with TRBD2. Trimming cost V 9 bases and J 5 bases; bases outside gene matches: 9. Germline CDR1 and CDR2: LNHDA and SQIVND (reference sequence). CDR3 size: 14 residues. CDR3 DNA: TGTGCCAGCAGCCAGCGGGGGCGAGACAATGAGCAGTTCTTC. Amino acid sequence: CASSQRGRDNEQFF. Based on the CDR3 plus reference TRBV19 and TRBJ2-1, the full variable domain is DGGITQSPKYLFRKEGQNVTLSCEQNLNHDAMYWYRQDPGQGLRLIYYSQIVNDFQKGDIAEGYSVSREKKESFPLTVTSAQKNPTAFYLCASSQRGRDNEQFFGPGTRLTVL.

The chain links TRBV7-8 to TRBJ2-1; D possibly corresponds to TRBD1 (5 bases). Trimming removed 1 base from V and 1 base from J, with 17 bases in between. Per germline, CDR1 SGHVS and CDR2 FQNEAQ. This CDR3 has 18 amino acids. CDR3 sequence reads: CASSLDRSPYGSYNEQFF. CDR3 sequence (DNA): TGTGCCAGCAGCTTAGACAGGTCCCCGTATGGGTCCTACAATGAGCAGTTCTTC.

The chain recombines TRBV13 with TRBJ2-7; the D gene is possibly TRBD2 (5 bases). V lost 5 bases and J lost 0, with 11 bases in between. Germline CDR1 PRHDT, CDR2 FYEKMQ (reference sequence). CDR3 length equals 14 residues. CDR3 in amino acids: CASSEEGSSYEQYF. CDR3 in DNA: TGTGCCAGCAGCGAAGAAGGGAGCTCCTACGAGCAGTACTTC.

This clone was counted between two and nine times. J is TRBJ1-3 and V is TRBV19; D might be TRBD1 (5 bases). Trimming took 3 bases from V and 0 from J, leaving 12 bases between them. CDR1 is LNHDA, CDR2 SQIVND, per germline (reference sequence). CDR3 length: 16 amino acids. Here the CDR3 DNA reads TGTGCCAGTAGTATCGGGGACTCCAACTCTGGAAACACCATATATTTT. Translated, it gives CASSIGDSNSGNTIYF.

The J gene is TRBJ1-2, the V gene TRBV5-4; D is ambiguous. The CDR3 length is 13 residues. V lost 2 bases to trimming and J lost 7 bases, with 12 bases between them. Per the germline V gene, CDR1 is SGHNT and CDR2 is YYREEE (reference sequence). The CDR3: CASSFYGKGGYTF. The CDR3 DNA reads TGTGCCAGCAGCTTCTACGGAAAGGGTGGCTACACCTTC.

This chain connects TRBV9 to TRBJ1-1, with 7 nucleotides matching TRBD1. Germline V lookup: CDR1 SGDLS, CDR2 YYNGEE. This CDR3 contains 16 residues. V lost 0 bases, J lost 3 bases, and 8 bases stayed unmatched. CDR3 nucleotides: TGTGCCAGCAGCGTAGCCGTCCAGGGGGGAGACACTGAAGCTTTCTTT. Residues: CASSVAVQGGDTEAFF.

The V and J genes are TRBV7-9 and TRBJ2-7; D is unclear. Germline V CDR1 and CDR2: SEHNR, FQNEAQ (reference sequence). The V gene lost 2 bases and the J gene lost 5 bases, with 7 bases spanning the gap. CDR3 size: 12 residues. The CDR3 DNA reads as TGTGCCAGCAGCTTATTACACGACGAGCAGTACTTC. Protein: CASSLLHDEQYF.

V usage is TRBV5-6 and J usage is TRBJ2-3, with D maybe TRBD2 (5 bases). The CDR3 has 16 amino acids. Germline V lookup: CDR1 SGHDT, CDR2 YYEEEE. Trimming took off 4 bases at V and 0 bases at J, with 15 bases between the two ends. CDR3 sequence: CASSPRAGSSTDTQYF. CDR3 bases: TGTGCCAGCAGCCCGCGGGCGGGCTCTAGCACAGATACGCAGTATTTT. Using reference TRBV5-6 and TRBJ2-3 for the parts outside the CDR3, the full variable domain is DAGVTQSPTHLIKTRGQQVTLRCSPKSGHDTVSWYQQALGQGPQFIFQYYEEEERQRGNFPDRFSGHQFPNYSSELNVNALLLGDSALYLCASSPRAGSSTDTQYFGPGTRLTVL.